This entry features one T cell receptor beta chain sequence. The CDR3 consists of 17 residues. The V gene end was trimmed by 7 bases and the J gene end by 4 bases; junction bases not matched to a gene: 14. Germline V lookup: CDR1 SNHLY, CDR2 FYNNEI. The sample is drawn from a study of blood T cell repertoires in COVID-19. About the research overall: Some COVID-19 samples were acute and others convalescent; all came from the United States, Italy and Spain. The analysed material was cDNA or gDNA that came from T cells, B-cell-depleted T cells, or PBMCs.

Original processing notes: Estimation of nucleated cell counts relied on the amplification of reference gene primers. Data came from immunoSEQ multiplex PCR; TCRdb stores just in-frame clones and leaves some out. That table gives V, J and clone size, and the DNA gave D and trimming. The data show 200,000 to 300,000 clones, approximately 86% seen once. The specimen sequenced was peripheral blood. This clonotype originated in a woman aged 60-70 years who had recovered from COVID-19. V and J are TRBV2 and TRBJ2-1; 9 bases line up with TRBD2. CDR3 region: CASTSIGAGGTYNEQFF. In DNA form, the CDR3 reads TGTGCCAGCACATCAATTGGAGCGGGGGGAACATACAATGAGCAGTTCTTC. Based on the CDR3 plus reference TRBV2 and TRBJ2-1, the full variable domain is EPEVTQTPSHQVTQMGQEVILRCVPISNHLYFYWYRQILGQKVEFLVSFYNNEISEKSEIFDDQFSVERPDGSNFTLKIRSTKLEDSAMYFCASTSIGAGGTYNEQFFGPGTRLTVL.